Below are 25 T cell receptor beta chains sequenced from a single sample in a study of CD8 T cells in ankylosing spondylitis (dated 2017 in TCRdb). Antigens of these TCRs are unknown. Broad study findings and their caveats: Blood from ankylosing spondylitis patients appeared to be characterized by a TCR beta motif made up of about 8 highly homologous amino acid variants.

The library was obtained by 5' RACE. The run used an Illumina HiSeq 2500. TCRdb reprocessed the public reads (quality trimming at Q25 with fastp, clone calling with MiXCR) and kept in-frame beta chains. Entries are consolidated by CDR3 protein sequence, retaining the most common genes and DNA. Here the sample has approximately 400,000 distinct CDR3 sequences; 20% to 30% occur a single time. Of the sample, about 0.89% is held by the ten largest clones. Sequencing was done on a sample of blood, either unsorted or a sorted T cell fraction (not recorded which). The receptors shown here come from a male donor with ankylosing spondylitis.

This clonotype was counted many times. This sequence joins TRBV9 and TRBJ1-6; D gene unclear. Trimming left V 3 bases short and J 3 bases short, with 4 bases between. This CDR3 comprises 13 residues. CDR1 and CDR2 (germline): SGDLS, YYNGEE. The CDR3 DNA follows: TGTGCCAGCAGCGCACACTATAATTCACCCCTCCACTTT. Encoded protein: CASSAHYNSPLHF.

This clonotype was recorded only once. CDR3 DNA sequence: TGTGCCAGCAGTTTAACACGCGGAATGAGCACAGATACGCAGTATTTT. This encodes CASSLTRGMSTDTQYF. This chain links TRBV27 with TRBJ2-3; D uncertain. The germline gives CDR1 MNHEY, CDR2 SMNVEV (reference sequence). Trimming left V 2 bases short and J 0 bases short, with 12 bases between. This CDR3 is 16 amino acids long.

This clonotype was seen more than once but under ten times. In DNA form, the CDR3 reads TGTGCCACCAGTGACCGTCCGGGGGGTCCCATCAAGGAGCAGTTCTTC. It specifies CATSDRPGGPIKEQFF. V is TRBV24-1 and J is TRBJ2-1; 7 positions agree with TRBD2. The CDR3 runs 16 residues. Germline V gene data show CDR1 as KGHDR and CDR2 as SFDVKD. V shed 4 bases and J 10 bases; nucleotides not matched to a gene: 15.

V gene TRBV30 combines with J gene TRBJ2-7, with D unclear. This CDR3 has 14 amino acids. V was cut by 4 bases and J by 0 bases, with 13 bases left in between. Germline values: CDR1 GTSNPN, CDR2 SVGIG (reference sequence). Here the CDR3 DNA reads TGTGCCTGGACCCCACCCCCCGGCTCCTACGAGCAGTACTTC. Protein: CAWTPPPGSYEQYF.

This chain joins TRBV5-1 and TRBJ1-3; D possibly corresponds to TRBD1 (5 bases). The V end was cut by 3 bases, the J end by 4 bases, with 11 bases between. The CDR3 length is 14 residues. The germline gives CDR1 SGHRS, CDR2 YFSETQ. The chain's CDR3 is CASSWQGGGNTIYF. The CDR3 region has the DNA TGCGCCAGCAGCTGGCAGGGTGGAGGAAACACCATATATTTT.

This clonotype was detected once. This chain connects TRBV5-6 to TRBJ2-7; possible D gene TRBD1, 6 bases. Trimming shortened V by 4 bases and J by 1 base, and 12 bases separated the two germline ends. The germline gives CDR1 SGHDT, CDR2 YYEEEE. The CDR3 length is 14 residues. The CDR3 sequence: CASSPWDTSYEQYF. CDR3 nucleotide sequence: TGTGCCAGCAGCCCCTGGGACACATCCTACGAGCAGTACTTC.

V and J are TRBV10-3 and TRBJ2-7; 7 nucleotides agree with TRBD2. The CDR3 is made up of 15 amino acids. Trimming removed 2 bases from V and 4 bases from J; junction bases left unmatched: 8. The germline V gene has CDR1 ENHRY and CDR2 SYGVKD. CDR3: CAISETLAAAYEQYF. The CDR3 DNA reads TGTGCCATCAGTGAGACCCTAGCGGCAGCTTACGAGCAGTACTTC.

This clonotype was observed a few times. The gene calls are TRBV6-1 and TRBJ2-5, with 10 nucleotides matching TRBD2. V lost 7 bases to trimming and J lost 4 bases; unmatched junction nucleotides: 3. This CDR3 is 13 amino acids long. Germline V CDR1 and CDR2: MNHNS, SASEGT. The CDR3 DNA sequence: TGTGCCAGCAAAAGGACTAGCGGAGAGACCCAGTACTTC. This sequence encodes CASKRTSGETQYF.

This clonotype was seen more than once but under ten times. V usage is TRBV6-1 and J usage is TRBJ2-6; D remains ambiguous. The V and J ends lost 2 bases and 2 bases respectively, with 4 bases between them. This CDR3 is built from 14 residues. The germline V gene encodes CDR1 MNHNS and CDR2 SASEGT. The CDR3 DNA follows: TGTGCCAGCAGTGAATCGGCTGGGGCCAACGTCCTGACTTTC. This encodes CASSESAGANVLTF.

This clonotype was counted between two and nine times. The gene calls are TRBV28 and TRBJ2-1; 7 positions match TRBD2. This CDR3 comprises 13 residues. Germline V CDR1 and CDR2: MDHEN, SYDVKM. The CDR3 here is CASADGGRSEQFF. CDR3 sequence (DNA): TGTGCTTCAGCAGACGGCGGGAGAAGTGAGCAGTTCTTC.

In its sample, this clonotype was seen many times. The rearrangement uses TRBV7-2 and TRBJ2-3; 7 bases align to TRBD2. Looked up from germline, CDR1 is SGHTA and CDR2 is FQGNSA. The CDR3 runs to 15 residues. J was trimmed by 4 bases and V by 1 base; bases with no gene match: 5. For the CDR3, the DNA is TGTGCCAGCAGCTTAGTTGCGGGGAGGGCAGATACGCAGTATTTT. The encoded protein is CASSLVAGRADTQYF. Filled out from reference TRBV7-2 and TRBJ2-3, the complete variable domain reads GAGVSQSPSNKVTEKGKDVELRCDPISGHTALYWYRQSLGQGLEFLIYFQGNSAPDKSGLPSDRFSAERTGGSVSTLTIQRTQQEDSAVYLCASSLVAGRADTQYFGPGTRLTVL.

In nucleotides, the CDR3 is TGTGCTCCCCGCGGACTTAGGAGGGAGCAGTACGTC. Amino acids: CAPRGLRREQYV. The rearrangement joins TRBV11-2 to TRBJ2-7; tentatively, D is TRBD2 (5 bases). CDR3 length: 12 amino acids. CDR1 and CDR2 (germline): SGHAT, FQNNGV.

This chain links TRBV20-1 with TRBJ2-1; D call uncertain. V was cut by 6 bases and J by 8 bases, with 11 bases left in between. Germline CDR1 DFQATT, CDR2 SNEGSKA (reference sequence). The CDR3 is 11 amino acids. CDR3 protein: CSARNGHEQFF. Here the CDR3 DNA reads TGCAGTGCCCGGAACGGACATGAGCAGTTCTTC.

This chain uses TRBV24-1 with TRBJ2-3; TRBD2 matches at 10 bases. The CDR3 sequence is 19 residues long. The V segment lost 9 bases and the J segment 2 bases; nucleotides outside the gene matches: 19. CDR1 and CDR2 from the germline V gene are KGHDR and SFDVKD. The CDR3 DNA reads TGTGCCACCCGAACCCTAGCGGGAGACCCCAATCAGGTCACAGATACGCAGTATTTT. Translated: CATRTLAGDPNQVTDTQYF.

The chain has TRBV12-3 or TRBV12-4 and TRBJ1-6; D is unresolved. Deletions cut 5 bases from V and 7 bases from J, with 12 bases between. CDR3 length: 14 residues. The CDR3 loop is CASSISRGNSPLHF. The CDR3 DNA follows: TGTGCCAGCAGTATCAGCCGAGGGAATTCACCCCTCCACTTT.

This clonotype was picked up a small number of times. The chain employs TRBV25-1 and TRBJ2-1, with D perhaps assigned TRBD1 or TRBD2 (5 bases each). The CDR3 consists of 14 residues. Trimming stripped 3 bases from V and 5 bases from J, with 11 bases between. Germline CDR1 and CDR2: MGHDK and SYGVNS. CDR3 amino acids: CASSDYRDHNEQFF. For the CDR3, the DNA is TGTGCCAGCAGTGATTACCGGGACCACAATGAGCAGTTCTTC. Filled out from reference TRBV25-1 and TRBJ2-1, the complete variable domain reads EADIYQTPRYLVIGTGKKITLECSQTMGHDKMYWYQQDPGMELHLIHYSYGVNSTEKGDLSSESTVSRIRTEHFPLTLESARPSHTSQYLCASSDYRDHNEQFFGPGTRLTVL.

The J gene is TRBJ2-3, the V gene TRBV15, with D perhaps matching TRBD1 or TRBD2 (5 bases each). CDR3 length: 16 amino acids. V gave up 1 base and J gave up 4 bases, with 15 bases separating them. Germline CDR1 LNHNV, CDR2 YYDKDF (reference sequence). This chain's CDR3 is CATSRGGSSGPDTQYF. CDR3 coding DNA: TGTGCCACCAGCAGAGGGGGCTCCAGCGGACCAGATACGCAGTATTTT.

The V call is TRBV5-1, the J call TRBJ1-3; 7 bases are a match to TRBD1. The CDR3 loop spans 16 amino acids. Germline assignment: CDR1 SGHRS and CDR2 YFSETQ. Trimming at V came to 0 bases and at J to 4 bases, leaving 7 bases not matched to a gene. CDR3 sequence: CASSLEARGLGNTIYF. The CDR3 DNA sequence: TGCGCCAGCAGCTTGGAGGCTAGGGGGCTCGGAAACACCATATATTTT.

The rearrangement joins TRBV24-1 to TRBJ2-6, with D uncertain. The CDR3 has 13 residues. Germline assignment: CDR1 KGHDR and CDR2 SFDVKD. Trimming took off 7 bases at V and 2 bases at J, with 5 bases between the two ends. Written as DNA, the CDR3 is TGTGCCACCAGCCCCCCTGGGGCCAACGTCCTGACTTTC. This encodes CATSPPGANVLTF.

This clonotype was counted a few times. This chain links TRBV5-1 with TRBJ2-3; D is undetermined. CDR3 size: 15 residues. Trimming removed 4 bases from V and 2 bases from J, with 14 bases in between. CDR1 and CDR2 (germline): SGHRS, YFSETQ. CDR3 nucleotides: TGCGCCAGCAGCGCCGCGGCTACCATCACAGATACGCAGTATTTT. This translates into CASSAAATITDTQYF.

The J gene is TRBJ2-5, the V gene TRBV5-1; a weak D match, TRBD1 (6 bases). The V end lost 4 bases, the J end lost 1 base, and 11 bases lay between the germline ends. Germline V CDR1 and CDR2: SGHRS, YFSETQ. The CDR3 runs to 14 residues. This CDR3 is CASSPGHLQETQYF. The CDR3 nucleotides read TGCGCCAGCAGCCCGGGACACCTCCAAGAGACCCAGTACTTC.

The chain joins TRBV20-1 to TRBJ2-7; 7 positions agree with TRBD1. This CDR3 region has 14 residues. Germline loops: CDR1 DFQATT, CDR2 SNEGSKA (reference sequence). V was clipped by 6 bases and J by 2 bases; unmatched bases: 10. CDR3 nucleotide sequence: TGCAGTGCCCAGAAACGGCAGGGGGCCTACGAGCAGTACTTC. Protein: CSAQKRQGAYEQYF.

This clonotype was counted a few times. The J gene is TRBJ1-4, the V gene TRBV4-2, with D tentatively TRBD1 (5 bases). CDR3 length: 13 amino acids. Trimming took off 5 bases at V and 8 bases at J, with 12 bases between the two ends. The V gene's germline CDR1 is LGHNA and CDR2 YNFKEQ. The CDR3 loop is CASSKREGEKLFF. CDR3 in DNA: TGTGCCAGCAGCAAAAGGGAGGGGGAAAAACTGTTTTTT.

This clonotype has more than one count but fewer than ten. The chain couples TRBV6-1 to TRBJ1-4, with D possibly matching TRBD1 (5 bases). The CDR3 has 15 amino acids. Germline CDR1 is MNHNS and CDR2 is SASEGT. V lost 5 bases, J lost 4 bases, and 14 bases lay in between. CDR3 DNA: TGTGCCAGCAGTATAACGGGACGAATTAATGAAAAACTGTTTTTT. Encoded protein: CASSITGRINEKLFF.

This clonotype occurred many times. The V gene is TRBV5-1, the J gene TRBJ1-6; D is unclear. The CDR3 loop spans 14 amino acids. Germline V CDR1 and CDR2: SGHRS, YFSETQ. Trimming shortened V by 0 bases and J by 4 bases, and 5 bases separated the two germline ends. The CDR3 nucleotides read TGCGCCAGCAGCTTGGACCAATATAATTCACCCCTCCACTTT. Protein product: CASSLDQYNSPLHF.